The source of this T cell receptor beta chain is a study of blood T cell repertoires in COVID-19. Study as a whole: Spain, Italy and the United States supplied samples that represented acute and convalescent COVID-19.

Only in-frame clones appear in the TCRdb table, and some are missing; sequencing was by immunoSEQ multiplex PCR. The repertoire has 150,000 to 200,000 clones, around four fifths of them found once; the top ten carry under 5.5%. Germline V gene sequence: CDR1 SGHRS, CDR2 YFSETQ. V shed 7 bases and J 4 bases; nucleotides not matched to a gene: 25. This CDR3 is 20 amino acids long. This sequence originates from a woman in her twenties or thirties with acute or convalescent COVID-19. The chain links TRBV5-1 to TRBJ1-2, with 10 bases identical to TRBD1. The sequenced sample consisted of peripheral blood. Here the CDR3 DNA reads TGCGCCAGCCGCACCGTATCTTCCGGGACAGGGGCCGCGCGACTCTATGGCTACACCTTC. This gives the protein CASRTVSSGTGAARLYGYTF.